This T cell receptor beta chain derives from a study of blood T cell repertoires in COVID-19. Study-wide context: Spain, Italy and the United States supplied samples that represented acute and convalescent COVID-19. PBMCs, B-cell-depleted T cells, or T cells were the source of the cDNA or gDNA that made up the material.

In the original analysis: Nucleated cell number was recorded as an estimate derived from reference gene primer amplification. Produced via immunoSEQ multiplex PCR; TCRdb's table is partial and in-frame only. The D gene and trimming were derived from the DNA, and the V and J assignments and clone size from that table. The sample consists of 300,000 to 350,000 clones, 87% of them appearing once. The CDR3 runs to 14 residues. V shed 0 bases and J shed 2 bases, with 7 bases lying between them. CDR1 and CDR2 from the germline V gene are LGHDT and YNNKEL (reference sequence). Source material: peripheral blood. This sequence was found in a man younger than 45 with COVID-19, enrolled during active disease. J is TRBJ1-2 and V is TRBV3-1 (or the pseudogene TRBV3-2); D uncertain. CDR3 in amino acids: CASSQEEGNYGYTF. DNA for the CDR3: TGTGCCAGCAGCCAAGAGGAGGGAAACTATGGCTACACCTTC.